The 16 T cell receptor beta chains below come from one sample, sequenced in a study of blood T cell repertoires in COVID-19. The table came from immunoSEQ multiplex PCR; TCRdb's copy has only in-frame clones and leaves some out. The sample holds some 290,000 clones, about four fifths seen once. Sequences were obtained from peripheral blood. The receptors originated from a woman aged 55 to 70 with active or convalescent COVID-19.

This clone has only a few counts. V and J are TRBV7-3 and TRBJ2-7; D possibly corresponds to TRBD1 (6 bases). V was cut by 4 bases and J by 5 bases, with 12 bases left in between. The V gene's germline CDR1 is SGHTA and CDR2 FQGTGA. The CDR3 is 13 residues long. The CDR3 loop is CASSSSPGDEQYF. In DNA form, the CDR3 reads TGTGCCAGCAGCTCAAGTCCAGGGGACGAGCAGTACTTC.

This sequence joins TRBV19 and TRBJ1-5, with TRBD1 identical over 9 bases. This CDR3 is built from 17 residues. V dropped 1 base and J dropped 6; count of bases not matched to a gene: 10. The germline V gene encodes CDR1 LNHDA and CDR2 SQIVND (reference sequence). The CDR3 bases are TGTGCCAGTAGTATAGTCCCCCCACAGGGGGCACGTCAGCCCCAGCATTTT. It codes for CASSIVPPQGARQPQHF. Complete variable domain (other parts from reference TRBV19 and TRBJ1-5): DGGITQSPKYLFRKEGQNVTLSCEQNLNHDAMYWYRQDPGQGLRLIYYSQIVNDFQKGDIAEGYSVSREKKESFPLTVTSAQKNPTAFYLCASSIVPPQGARQPQHFGDGTRLSIL.

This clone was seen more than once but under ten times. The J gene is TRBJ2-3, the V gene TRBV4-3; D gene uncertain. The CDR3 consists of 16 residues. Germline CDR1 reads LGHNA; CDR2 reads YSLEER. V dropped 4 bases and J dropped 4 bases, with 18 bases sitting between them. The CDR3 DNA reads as TGCGCCAGCAGCCGCCGCGCGGTGTGGTCCGCAGATACGCAGTATTTT. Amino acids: CASSRRAVWSADTQYF.

The chain's CDR3 is CASGVSTDTQYF. The CDR3 DNA sequence: TGTGCCAGCGGAGTCAGCACAGATACGCAGTATTTT. The chain uses TRBV13 and TRBJ2-3; unclear D gene. V was shortened by 8 bases and J by 0 bases, with 6 bases between the two germline ends. The CDR3 is 12 amino acids. Germline V gives CDR1 PRHDT, CDR2 FYEKMQ (reference sequence). Variable domain in full (rest from reference TRBV13 and TRBJ2-3): AAGVIQSPRHLIKEKRETATLKCYPIPRHDTVYWYQQGPGQDPQFLISFYEKMQSDKGSIPDRFSAQQFSDYHSELNMSSLELGDSALYFCASGVSTDTQYFGPGTRLTVL.

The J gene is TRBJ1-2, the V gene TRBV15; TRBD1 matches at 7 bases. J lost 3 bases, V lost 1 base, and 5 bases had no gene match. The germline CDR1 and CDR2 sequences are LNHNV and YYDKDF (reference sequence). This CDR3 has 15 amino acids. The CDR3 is CATSRGQGLDYGYTF. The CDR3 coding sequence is TGTGCCACCAGCAGAGGACAGGGACTAGACTATGGCTACACCTTC.

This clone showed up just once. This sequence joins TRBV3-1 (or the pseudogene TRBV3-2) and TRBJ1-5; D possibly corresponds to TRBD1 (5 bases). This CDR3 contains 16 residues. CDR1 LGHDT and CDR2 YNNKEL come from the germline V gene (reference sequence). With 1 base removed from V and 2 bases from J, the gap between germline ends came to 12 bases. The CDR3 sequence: CASSQGVRDGNQPQHF. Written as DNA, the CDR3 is TGTGCCAGCAGCCAAGGCGTCAGGGATGGCAATCAGCCCCAGCATTTT.

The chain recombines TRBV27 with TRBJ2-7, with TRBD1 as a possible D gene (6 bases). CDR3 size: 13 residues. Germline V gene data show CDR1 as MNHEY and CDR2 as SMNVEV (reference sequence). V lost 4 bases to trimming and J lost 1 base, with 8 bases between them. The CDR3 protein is CASSSQGSYEQYF. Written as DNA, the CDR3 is TGTGCCAGCAGTTCCCAGGGGTCCTACGAGCAGTACTTC.

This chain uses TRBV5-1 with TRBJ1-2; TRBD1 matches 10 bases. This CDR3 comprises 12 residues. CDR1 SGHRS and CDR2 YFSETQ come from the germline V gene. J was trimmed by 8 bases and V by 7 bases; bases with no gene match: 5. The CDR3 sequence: CASGGQGQGYTF. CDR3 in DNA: TGCGCCAGCGGGGGACAGGGGCAAGGCTACACCTTC.

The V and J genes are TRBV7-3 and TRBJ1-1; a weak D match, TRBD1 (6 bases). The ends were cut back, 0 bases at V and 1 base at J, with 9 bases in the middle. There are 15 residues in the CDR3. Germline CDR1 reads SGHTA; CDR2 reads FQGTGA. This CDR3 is CASSLTGHENTEAFF. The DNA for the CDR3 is TGTGCCAGCAGCTTAACGGGACACGAGAACACTGAAGCTTTCTTT.

The CDR3 spells CASSSPLQPQDTGELFF. DNA for the CDR3: TGTGCCAGCAGCTCCCCCCTTCAACCCCAGGACACCGGGGAGCTGTTTTTT. The chain combines TRBV7-2 with TRBJ2-2; D unclear. Germline V gene data show CDR1 as SGHTA and CDR2 as FQGNSA. The germline V and J ends were trimmed by 4 bases and 3 bases, with 18 bases remaining between them. CDR3 length: 17 amino acids.

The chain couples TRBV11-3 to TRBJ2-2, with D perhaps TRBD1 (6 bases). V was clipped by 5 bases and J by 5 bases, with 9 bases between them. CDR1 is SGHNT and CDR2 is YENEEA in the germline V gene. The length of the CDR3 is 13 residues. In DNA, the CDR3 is TGTGCCAGCAGCATTAGGGGGACCGGGGAGCTGTTTTTT. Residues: CASSIRGTGELFF.

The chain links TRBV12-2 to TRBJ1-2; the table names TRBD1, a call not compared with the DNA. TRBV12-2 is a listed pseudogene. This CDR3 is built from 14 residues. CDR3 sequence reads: CASRSPWGAHGYTF. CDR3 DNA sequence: TGTGCAAGTCGCAGCCCCTGGGGCGCACATGGCTACACCTTC.

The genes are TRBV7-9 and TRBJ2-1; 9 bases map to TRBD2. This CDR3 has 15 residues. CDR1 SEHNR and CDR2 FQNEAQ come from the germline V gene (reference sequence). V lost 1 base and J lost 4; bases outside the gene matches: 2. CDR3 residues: CASSLGTSEYNEQFF. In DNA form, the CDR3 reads TGTGCCAGCAGCTTAGGGACTAGCGAGTACAATGAGCAGTTCTTC. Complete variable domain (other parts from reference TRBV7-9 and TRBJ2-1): DTGVSQNPRHKITKRGQNVTFRCDPISEHNRLYWYRQTLGQGPEFLTYFQNEAQLEKSRLLSDRFSAERPKGSFSTLEIQRTEQGDSAMYLCASSLGTSEYNEQFFGPGTRLTVL.

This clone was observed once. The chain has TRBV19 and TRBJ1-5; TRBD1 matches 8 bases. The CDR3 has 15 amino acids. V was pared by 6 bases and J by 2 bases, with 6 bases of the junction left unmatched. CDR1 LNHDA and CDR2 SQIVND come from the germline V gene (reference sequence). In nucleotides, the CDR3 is TGTGCCAGTAGACGAGGGGGACAGGGCAATCAGCCCCAGCATTTT. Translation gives CASRRGGQGNQPQHF. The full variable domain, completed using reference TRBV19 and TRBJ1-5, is DGGITQSPKYLFRKEGQNVTLSCEQNLNHDAMYWYRQDPGQGLRLIYYSQIVNDFQKGDIAEGYSVSREKKESFPLTVTSAQKNPTAFYLCASRRGGQGNQPQHFGDGTRLSIL.

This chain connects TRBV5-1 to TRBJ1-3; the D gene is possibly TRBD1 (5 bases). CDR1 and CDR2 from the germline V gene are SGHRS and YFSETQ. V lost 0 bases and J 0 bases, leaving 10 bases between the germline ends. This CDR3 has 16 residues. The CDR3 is CASSLGDRYSGNTIYF. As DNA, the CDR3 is TGCGCCAGCAGCTTGGGTGACAGATACTCTGGAAACACCATATATTTT.

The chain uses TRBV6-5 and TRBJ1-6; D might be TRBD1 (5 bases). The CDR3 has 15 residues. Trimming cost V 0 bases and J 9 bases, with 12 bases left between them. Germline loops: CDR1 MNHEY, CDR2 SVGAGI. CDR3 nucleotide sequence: TGTGCCAGCAGTTACTCGACGGGCAGGGTTTCACCCCTCCACTTT. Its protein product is CASSYSTGRVSPLHF.